Below, one TCR beta chain is given with its context. This specimen comes from a study of OX40 agonist ivuxolimab in advanced cancers. Overall study: Ivuxolimab is an agonistic anti-OX40 (CD134) antibody, and patients were treated with it. Every 2 weeks, ivuxolimab was infused into the patients intravenously at between 0.01 and 10 mg/kg. Each dose-escalation patient presented with hepatocellular carcinoma, melanoma, renal cell or head and neck cancer.

Here immunoSEQ multiplex PCR was the method, and the copy in TCRdb shows in-frame clones only, minus some. The sample has roughly 84,000 clones, 65% to 85% seen once. Germline assignment: CDR1 LNHDA and CDR2 SQIVND (reference sequence). V was trimmed by 4 bases and J by 2 bases, leaving 12 bases between them. The CDR3 covers 14 residues. This chain joins TRBV19 and TRBJ2-7; possible D gene TRBD2, 7 bases. This specimen consisted of CD4+ or CD8+ T cells sorted from blood, obtained in a trial of the OX40 agonist ivuxolimab. This receptor was obtained from an adult with an advanced solid tumor such as melanoma, head and neck, liver or kidney cancer. CDR3 coding DNA: TGTGCCAGTAGTACGGGGGGACACCCCTACGAGCAGTACTTC. Translating it yields CASSTGGHPYEQYF.